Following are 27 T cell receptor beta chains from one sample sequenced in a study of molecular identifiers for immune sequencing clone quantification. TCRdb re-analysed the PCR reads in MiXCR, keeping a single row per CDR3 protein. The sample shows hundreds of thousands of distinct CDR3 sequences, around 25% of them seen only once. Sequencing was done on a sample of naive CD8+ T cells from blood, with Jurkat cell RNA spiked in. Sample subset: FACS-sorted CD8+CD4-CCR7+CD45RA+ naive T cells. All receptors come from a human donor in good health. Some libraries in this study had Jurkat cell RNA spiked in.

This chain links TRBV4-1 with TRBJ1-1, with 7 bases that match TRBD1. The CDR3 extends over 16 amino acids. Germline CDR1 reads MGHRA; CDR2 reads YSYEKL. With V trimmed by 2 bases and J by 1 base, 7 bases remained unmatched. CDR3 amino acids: CASSQPRDRQNTEAFF. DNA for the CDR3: TGCGCCAGCAGCCAACCCCGGGACAGACAGAACACTGAAGCTTTCTTT.

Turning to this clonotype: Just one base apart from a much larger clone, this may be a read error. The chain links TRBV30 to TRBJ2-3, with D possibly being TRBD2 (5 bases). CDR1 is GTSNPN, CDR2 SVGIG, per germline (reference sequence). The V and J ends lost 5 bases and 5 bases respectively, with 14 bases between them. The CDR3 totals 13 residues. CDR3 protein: CAWEGLDIDTQYF. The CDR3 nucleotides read TGTGCCTGGGAGGGTTTAGACATAGATACGCAGTATTTT.

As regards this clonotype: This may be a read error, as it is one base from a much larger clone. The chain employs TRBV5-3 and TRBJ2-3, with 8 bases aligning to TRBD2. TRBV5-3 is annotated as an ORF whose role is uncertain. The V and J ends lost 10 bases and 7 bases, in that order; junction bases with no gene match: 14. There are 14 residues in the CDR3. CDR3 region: CAGSFAGGQNTQYF. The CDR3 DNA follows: TGTGCCGGCAGCTTTGCGGGAGGCCAAAATACGCAGTATTTT.

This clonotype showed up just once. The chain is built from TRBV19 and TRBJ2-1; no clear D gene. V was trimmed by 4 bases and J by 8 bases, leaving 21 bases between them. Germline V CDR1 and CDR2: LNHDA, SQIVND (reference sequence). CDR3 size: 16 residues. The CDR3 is CASSTRTQLRLDEQFF. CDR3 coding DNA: TGTGCCAGTAGTACGCGGACGCAATTGCGTCTTGATGAGCAGTTCTTC.

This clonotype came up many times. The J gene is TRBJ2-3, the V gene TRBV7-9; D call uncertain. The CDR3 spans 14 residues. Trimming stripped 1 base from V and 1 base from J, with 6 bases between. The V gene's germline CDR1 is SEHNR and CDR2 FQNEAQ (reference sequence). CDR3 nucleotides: TGTGCCAGCAGCTTAGGGTTCCGCACAGATACGCAGTATTTT. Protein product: CASSLGFRTDTQYF.

The CDR3 loop reads CATSDRRVTQITGELFF. The CDR3 nucleotides read TGTGCCACCAGTGATCGGCGTGTAACCCAAATCACCGGGGAGCTGTTTTTT. The chain combines TRBV24-1 with TRBJ2-2, with D unresolved. The CDR3 has 17 amino acids. V was cut by 3 bases and J by 4 bases, with 17 bases left in between. The germline V gene encodes CDR1 KGHDR and CDR2 SFDVKD.

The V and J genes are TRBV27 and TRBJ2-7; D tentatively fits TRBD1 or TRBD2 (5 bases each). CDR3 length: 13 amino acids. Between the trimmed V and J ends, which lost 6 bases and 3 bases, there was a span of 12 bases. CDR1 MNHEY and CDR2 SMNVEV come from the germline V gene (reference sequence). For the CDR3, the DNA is TGTGCCAGCAGCAACGGGGCGGGCTACGAGCAGTACTTC. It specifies CASSNGAGYEQYF.

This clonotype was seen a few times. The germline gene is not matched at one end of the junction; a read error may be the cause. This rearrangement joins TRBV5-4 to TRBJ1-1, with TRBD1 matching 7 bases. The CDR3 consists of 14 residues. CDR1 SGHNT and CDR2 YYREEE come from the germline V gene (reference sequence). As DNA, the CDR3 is TGTGCCAGCAGCTTTAGGGGGCAGGGGACTGCAGCTTTCTTT. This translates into CASSFRGQGTAAFF.

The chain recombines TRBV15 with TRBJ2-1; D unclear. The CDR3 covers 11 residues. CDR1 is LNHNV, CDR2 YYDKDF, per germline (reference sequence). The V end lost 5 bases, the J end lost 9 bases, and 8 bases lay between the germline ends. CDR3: CATSSPREQFF. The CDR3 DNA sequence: TGTGCCACCAGCTCCCCCCGTGAGCAGTTCTTC.

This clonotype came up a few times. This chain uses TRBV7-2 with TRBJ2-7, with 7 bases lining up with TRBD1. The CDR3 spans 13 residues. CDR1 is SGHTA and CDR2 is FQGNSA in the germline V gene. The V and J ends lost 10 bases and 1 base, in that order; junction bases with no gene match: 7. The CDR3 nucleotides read TGTGCCACCCTAGACAGGGAATCCTACGAGCAGTACTTC. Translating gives CATLDRESYEQYF.

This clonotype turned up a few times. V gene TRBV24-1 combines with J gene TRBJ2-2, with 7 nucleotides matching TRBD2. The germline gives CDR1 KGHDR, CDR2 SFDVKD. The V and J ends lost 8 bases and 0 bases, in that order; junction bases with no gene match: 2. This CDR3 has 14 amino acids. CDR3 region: CATMTSSNTGELFF. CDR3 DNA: TGTGCCACCATGACTAGCTCGAACACCGGGGAGCTGTTTTTT.

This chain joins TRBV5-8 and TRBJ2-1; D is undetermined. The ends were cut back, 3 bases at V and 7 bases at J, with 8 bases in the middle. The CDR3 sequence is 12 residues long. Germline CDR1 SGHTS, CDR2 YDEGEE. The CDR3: CASSSRNNEQFF. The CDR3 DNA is TGTGCCAGCAGCTCGAGGAATAATGAGCAGTTCTTC.

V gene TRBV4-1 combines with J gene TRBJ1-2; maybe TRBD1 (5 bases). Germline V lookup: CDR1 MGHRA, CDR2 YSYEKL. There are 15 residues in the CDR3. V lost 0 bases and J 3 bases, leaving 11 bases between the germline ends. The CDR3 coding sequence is TGCGCCAGCAGCCAAGAAGGGGCGAACTACTATGGCTACACCTTC. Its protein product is CASSQEGANYYGYTF.

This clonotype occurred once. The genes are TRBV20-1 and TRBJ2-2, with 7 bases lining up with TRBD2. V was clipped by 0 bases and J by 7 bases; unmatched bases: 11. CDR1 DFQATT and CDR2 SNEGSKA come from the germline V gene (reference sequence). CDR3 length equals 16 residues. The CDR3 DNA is TGCAGTGCTAGAGATTTTAGGGGCAGGGAGGGCGGGGAGCTGTTTTTT. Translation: CSARDFRGREGGELFF.

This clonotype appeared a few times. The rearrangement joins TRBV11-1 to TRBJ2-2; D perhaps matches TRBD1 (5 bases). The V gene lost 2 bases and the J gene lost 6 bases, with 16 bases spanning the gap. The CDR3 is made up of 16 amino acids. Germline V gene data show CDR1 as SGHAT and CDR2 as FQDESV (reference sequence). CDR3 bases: TGTGCCAGCAGCTTACATCAGGGTTTAAATCCCGGGGAGCTGTTTTTT. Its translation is CASSLHQGLNPGELFF.

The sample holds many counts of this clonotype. CDR3 nucleotides: TGTGCCAGTAGTACCCGGACAGGGGTCGAGCAGTACTTC. Translated: CASSTRTGVEQYF. This chain links TRBV19 with TRBJ2-7; TRBD1 aligns across 9 bases. The germline V gene has CDR1 LNHDA and CDR2 SQIVND (reference sequence). The CDR3 is made up of 13 amino acids. The V gene end was trimmed by 4 bases and the J gene end by 6 bases; junction bases not matched to a gene: 4.

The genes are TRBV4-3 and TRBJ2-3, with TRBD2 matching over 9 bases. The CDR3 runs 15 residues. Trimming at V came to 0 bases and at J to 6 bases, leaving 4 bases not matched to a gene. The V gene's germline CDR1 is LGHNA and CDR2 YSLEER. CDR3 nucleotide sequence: TGCGCCAGCAGCCAAGATCCAGCGGGAGGTGATACGCAGTATTTT. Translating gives CASSQDPAGGDTQYF.

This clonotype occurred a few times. This chain's CDR3 is CASRVGDTQYF. Here the CDR3 DNA reads TGTGCCAGCAGGGTGGGAGATACGCAGTATTTT. This sequence joins TRBV12-3 or TRBV12-4 and TRBJ2-3; D not resolved. V was clipped by 6 bases and J by 5 bases, with 6 bases between them. The CDR3 loop spans 11 amino acids.

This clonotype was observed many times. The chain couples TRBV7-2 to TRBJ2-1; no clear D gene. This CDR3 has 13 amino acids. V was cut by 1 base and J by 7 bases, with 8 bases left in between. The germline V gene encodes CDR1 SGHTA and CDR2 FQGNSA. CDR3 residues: CASSLDSYNEQFF. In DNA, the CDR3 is TGTGCCAGCAGCTTAGACAGTTATAATGAGCAGTTCTTC.

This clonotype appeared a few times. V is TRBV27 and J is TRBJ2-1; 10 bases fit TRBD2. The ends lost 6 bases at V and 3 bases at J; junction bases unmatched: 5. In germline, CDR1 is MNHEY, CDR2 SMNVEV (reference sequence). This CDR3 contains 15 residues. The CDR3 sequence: CASSLSSGGYNEQFF. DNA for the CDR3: TGTGCCAGCAGCCTATCTAGCGGGGGCTACAATGAGCAGTTCTTC.

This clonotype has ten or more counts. In DNA form, the CDR3 reads TGCAGCGCCCAGGCCGGGGAGCTGTTTTTT. Translating it yields CSAQAGELFF. V is TRBV29-1 and J is TRBJ2-2; D remains unclear. V was trimmed by 7 bases and J by 6 bases, leaving 6 bases between them. Per the germline V gene, CDR1 is SQVTM and CDR2 is ANQGSEA. The CDR3 loop spans 10 amino acids.

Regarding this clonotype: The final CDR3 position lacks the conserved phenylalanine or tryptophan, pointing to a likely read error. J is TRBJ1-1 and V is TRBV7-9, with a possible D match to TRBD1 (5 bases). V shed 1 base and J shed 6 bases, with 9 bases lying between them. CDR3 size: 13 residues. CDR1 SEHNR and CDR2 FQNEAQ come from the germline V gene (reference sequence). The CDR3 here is CASSLGVGAEAFC. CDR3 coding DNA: TGTGCCAGCAGCTTAGGGGTGGGGGCTGAAGCTTTCTGT.

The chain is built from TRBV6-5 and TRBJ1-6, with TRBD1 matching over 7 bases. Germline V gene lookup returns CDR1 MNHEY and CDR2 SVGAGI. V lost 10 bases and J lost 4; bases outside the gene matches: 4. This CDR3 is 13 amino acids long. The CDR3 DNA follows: TGTGCCAACGGACAGGATTATAATTCACCCCTCCACTTT. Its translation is CANGQDYNSPLHF.

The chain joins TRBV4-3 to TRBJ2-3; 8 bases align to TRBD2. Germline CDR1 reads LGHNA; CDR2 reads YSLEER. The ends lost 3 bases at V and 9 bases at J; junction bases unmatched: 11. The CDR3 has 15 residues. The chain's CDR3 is CASSQGGGRRLTQYF. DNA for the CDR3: TGCGCCAGCAGCCAGGGCGGGGGGCGGCGATTAACGCAGTATTTT.

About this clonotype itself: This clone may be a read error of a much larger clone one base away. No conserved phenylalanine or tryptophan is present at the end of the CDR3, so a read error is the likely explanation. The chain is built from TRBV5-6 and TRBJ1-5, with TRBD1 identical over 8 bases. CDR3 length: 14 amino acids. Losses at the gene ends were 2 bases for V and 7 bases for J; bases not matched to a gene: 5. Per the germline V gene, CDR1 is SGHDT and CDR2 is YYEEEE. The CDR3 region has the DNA TGTGCCAGCAGCTTCCAGGGGGCGACGCAGCCCCAGCATATT. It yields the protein CASSFQGATQPQHI.

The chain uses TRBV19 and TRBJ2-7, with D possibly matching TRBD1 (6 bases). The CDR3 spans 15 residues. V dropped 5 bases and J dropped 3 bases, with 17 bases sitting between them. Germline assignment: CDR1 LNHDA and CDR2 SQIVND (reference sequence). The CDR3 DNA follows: TGTGCCAGTAGTCCCCAGACAGGCCCCAACTACGAGCAGTACTTC. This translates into CASSPQTGPNYEQYF.

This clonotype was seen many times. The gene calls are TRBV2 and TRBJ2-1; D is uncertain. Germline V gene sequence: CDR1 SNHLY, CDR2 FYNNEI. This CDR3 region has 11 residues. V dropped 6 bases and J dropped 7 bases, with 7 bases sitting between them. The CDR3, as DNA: TGTGCCAGCAGAATAGCTAATGAGCAGTTCTTC. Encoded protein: CASRIANEQFF.